This paragraph reports one T cell receptor beta chain. Antigen specificity is unknown. This sample was included in a study of cytomegalovirus exposure and HLA in healthy donors. Study observations and caveats: A later analysis reportedly found that, within productive TCRs, an Asian-associated ancestry cluster had fewer N-insertions than the mean observed across the roughly 690 donors. The only immune exposure information that was available was CMV serostatus. A previous analysis found most TCR beta V segments productive roughly 87% or roughly 30% of the time. In most subjects, TCR beta sequences reportedly gave accurate predictions of HLA-A and HLA-B alleles.

The CDR3 extends over 15 amino acids. The J segment lost 5 bases and the V segment lost 5 bases, leaving 5 bases of the junction unmatched. Germline V gene lookup returns CDR1 MNHEY and CDR2 SVGAGI. The PCR employed 60 Vbeta primers together with 13 Jbeta primers. The repertoire was sequenced with immunoSEQ multiplex PCR; TCRdb's copy has only in-frame clones and lacks some. The sample gives 150,000 to 200,000 clones, approximately 85% of which show up once; over 2% is in the top ten. The chain links TRBV6-5 to TRBJ2-2; 10 bases agree with TRBD1. This clonotype was obtained from a young man in good health and CMV-seropositive. The specimen was PBMCs. DNA for the CDR3: TGTGCCAGCAGTCACGGGACAGGGGAAACCGGGGAGCTGTTTTTT. Encoded protein: CASSHGTGETGELFF.